This TCR beta chain was found in a study of T cell responses to AZD1222 COVID-19 vaccine. Remarks on this clone: No antigen is known for it.

Findings and limits, study-wide: An increase in Spike-specific TCR breadth and depth was observed after two AZD1222 doses. Repertoire sampling occurred only after the peak T cell response.

TCRdb keeps only in-frame clones here, not all; method: immunoSEQ multiplex PCR. The top ten clones hold 1.4% of a sample with under 110,000 clones, just over 85% of them seen once. The sequenced sample was peripheral blood, obtained on day 0 of AZD1222 vaccination. The source is an adult in good health.

The CDR3 loop is CASSIPNRGDTDTQYF. CDR3 DNA sequence: TGTGCCAGTAGTATTCCGAACAGGGGGGACACAGATACGCAGTATTTT. The rearrangement joins TRBV19 to TRBJ2-3, with 8 positions matching TRBD1. Germline trimming cut 3 bases from V and 2 bases from J; bases unmatched to any gene: 7. CDR3 length equals 16 residues. Germline CDR1 and CDR2: LNHDA and SQIVND (reference sequence).